These 23 T cell receptor beta chains came from one sample sequenced in a study of T-cell reconstitution after alpha-beta-depleted transplantation in children listed by TCRdb under 2016. Receptor libraries were prepared by PCR. Sequencing used an Illumina HiSeq 2500. TCR library preparation used molecular barcoding, with unique molecular identifiers applied to normalize quantification of the TCRbeta repertoire. TCRdb cleaned the public reads at Q25 with fastp, built clones with MiXCR and kept in-frame beta chains. Rows with a matching CDR3 protein are joined into one entry that keeps the most common DNA and genes. In all, the sample holds 400,000 to 500,000 distinct CDR3 sequences, and roughly a tenth of those were seen once. The ten top clones hold roughly 5% of the sample. This sample comprised PBMCs from the stem cell graft donor, obtained from the stem cell graft. These receptors were taken from a human donor who donated a stem cell graft to a child with acute myeloid leukemia.

This clonotype was picked up many times. The V and J genes are TRBV12-3 or TRBV12-4 and TRBJ2-7; tentatively, D is TRBD1 (6 bases). V lost 5 bases, J lost 2 bases, and 10 bases lay in between. This CDR3 spans 13 amino acids. The CDR3 sequence is CASSLRGPYEQYV. DNA of the CDR3: TGTGCCAGCAGTCTCAGGGGCCCCTACGAGCAGTACGTC.

This clonotype was found a few times. The CDR3: CASSYSITSGRNEQFF. The CDR3 DNA reads as TGTGCCAGCAGTTACTCGATAACTAGCGGGAGGAATGAGCAGTTCTTC. The V call is TRBV6-5, the J call TRBJ2-1, with TRBD2 matching over 12 bases. The J segment lost 7 bases and the V segment lost 0 bases, leaving 4 bases of the junction unmatched. CDR1 is MNHEY, CDR2 SVGAGI, per germline. The CDR3 loop spans 16 amino acids.

This clonotype has only a few counts. The genes are TRBV7-2 and TRBJ2-1; TRBD2 might be the D (6 bases). The V gene's germline CDR1 is SGHTA and CDR2 FQGNSA. Trimming stripped 3 bases from V and 3 bases from J, with 9 bases between. This CDR3 is 14 amino acids long. The CDR3 loop reads CASSFIGSYNEQFF. The CDR3, as DNA: TGTGCCAGCAGCTTCATCGGGAGCTACAATGAGCAGTTCTTC. Full variable domain (remainder filled in from reference TRBV7-2 and TRBJ2-1): GAGVSQSPSNKVTEKGKDVELRCDPISGHTALYWYRQSLGQGLEFLIYFQGNSAPDKSGLPSDRFSAERTGGSVSTLTIQRTQQEDSAVYLCASSFIGSYNEQFFGPGTRLTVL.

This clonotype turned up a few times. The chain employs TRBV5-1 and TRBJ2-7; possibly TRBD2 for D (5 bases). Germline CDR1 and CDR2: SGHRS and YFSETQ. The CDR3 has 15 residues. V shed 0 bases and J shed 3 bases, with 13 bases lying between them. The chain's CDR3 is CASSLGAVPNYEQYF. Here the CDR3 DNA reads TGCGCCAGCAGCTTGGGAGCGGTCCCCAACTACGAGCAGTACTTC.

This clonotype was seen a handful of times. This CDR3 reads CSARTGQWHTEAFF. The CDR3 DNA reads as TGCAGTGCCCGGACAGGACAGTGGCACACTGAAGCTTTCTTT. V is TRBV20-1 and J is TRBJ1-1; 7 bases fit TRBD1. CDR1 is DFQATT and CDR2 is SNEGSKA in the germline V gene (reference sequence). The CDR3 is 14 residues long. V shed 6 bases, J shed 3 bases, and the junction held 10 bases outside the gene matches.

The chain recombines TRBV4-1 with TRBJ2-7, with 7 bases that match TRBD1. The CDR3 consists of 15 residues. Germline V gene lookup returns CDR1 MGHRA and CDR2 YSYEKL. V lost 4 bases, J lost 2 bases, and 8 bases stayed unmatched. In nucleotides, the CDR3 is TGCGCCAGCAGCCTCCGGGACAGCGATACCTACGAGCAGTACTTC. Protein product: CASSLRDSDTYEQYF.

This clonotype was seen more than once but under ten times. CDR3 in DNA: TGTGCCAGCAGCTTAGAAACGGGGATTACTAATTCACCCCTCCACTTT. Its translation: CASSLETGITNSPLHF. The genes are TRBV7-2 and TRBJ1-6, with unresolved D. Deletions cut 1 base from V and 6 bases from J, with 13 bases between. The CDR3 runs 16 residues. CDR1 and CDR2 from the germline V gene are SGHTA and FQGNSA.

This chain joins TRBV29-1 and TRBJ2-1; the match to TRBD2 covers 9 bases. With V trimmed by 2 bases and J by 8 bases, 7 bases remained unmatched. The CDR3 sequence is 14 residues long. Germline CDR1 and CDR2: SQVTM and ANQGSEA. The CDR3 here is CSVEYERGVYEQFF. For the CDR3, the DNA is TGCAGCGTTGAATATGAGCGGGGGGTCTATGAGCAGTTCTTC.

This chain joins TRBV7-2 and TRBJ1-1; D is ambiguous. CDR1 is SGHTA, CDR2 FQGNSA, per germline. There are 12 residues in the CDR3. The V gene lost 0 bases and the J gene lost 10 bases, with 9 bases spanning the gap. The DNA of the CDR3 is TGTGCCAGCAGCTTAGCCGACCTGCGAGCTTTCTTT. Translation: CASSLADLRAFF.

This clonotype showed up many times. The CDR3 DNA sequence: TGTGCCAGCAGCCCTCAGGGGGTGGATACGCAGTATTTT. It encodes CASSPQGVDTQYF. This chain uses TRBV14 with TRBJ2-3; TRBD1 matches at 7 bases. The CDR3 has 13 amino acids. V was clipped by 4 bases and J by 6 bases; unmatched bases: 4. Germline-derived CDR1 and CDR2 are SGHDN and FVKESK.

This clonotype was seen repeatedly, ten times or more. The chain joins TRBV6-5 to TRBJ1-2; D remains ambiguous. Trimming stripped 2 bases from V and 2 bases from J, with 9 bases between. The CDR3 has 14 amino acids. The germline V gene encodes CDR1 MNHEY and CDR2 SVGAGI. The DNA of the CDR3 is TGTGCCAGCAGTTACCTTACAGCCAACTATGGCTACACCTTC. It is translated as CASSYLTANYGYTF.

This clonotype was picked up many times. This chain joins TRBV5-6 and TRBJ2-7; D is undetermined. In germline, CDR1 is SGHDT, CDR2 YYEEEE. Trimming removed 3 bases at V and 0 bases at J, with 7 bases between. The CDR3 has 13 residues. The CDR3 bases are TGTGCCAGCAGCTCCCTGAACTCCTACGAGCAGTACGTC. It translates to CASSSLNSYEQYV.

The chain has TRBV12-3 or TRBV12-4 and TRBJ1-2; no reliable D call. The CDR3 has 14 amino acids. V gave up 6 bases and J gave up 8 bases, with 19 bases separating them. The CDR3, as DNA: TGTGCCAGCAGCCCACGGATCGAGGGCGGGGGCTACACCTTC. The encoded protein is CASSPRIEGGGYTF.

Only a few counts were recorded for this clonotype. The genes are TRBV7-9 and TRBJ2-2; D is undetermined. V gave up 5 bases and J gave up 0 bases, with 13 bases separating them. The CDR3 extends over 16 amino acids. Looked up from germline, CDR1 is SEHNR and CDR2 is FQNEAQ (reference sequence). The CDR3 DNA follows: TGTGCCAGCAGCCCCCGGGTAGCAACGAACACCGGGGAGCTGTTTTTT. It translates to CASSPRVATNTGELFF.

This clonotype was picked up many times. This sequence joins TRBV27 and TRBJ1-6, with TRBD1 matching over 8 bases. This CDR3 is 17 amino acids long. The germline V gene has CDR1 MNHEY and CDR2 SMNVEV (reference sequence). J lost 8 bases, V lost 5 bases, and 14 bases had no gene match. The CDR3 spells CASSHTPGGRGDSPLHF. CDR3 DNA: TGTGCCAGCAGTCACACCCCAGGGGGCAGGGGGGATTCACCCCTCCACTTT.

This clonotype showed up just a few times. The chain carries TRBV7-6 and TRBJ1-1, with no clear D. Germline CDR1 SGHVS, CDR2 FNYEAQ. Trimming cost V 0 bases and J 3 bases, with 8 bases left between them. The CDR3 loop spans 14 amino acids. The DNA for the CDR3 is TGTGCCAGCAGCTTAGCCCCCGGGGACACTGAAGCTTTCTTT. Translating it yields CASSLAPGDTEAFF.

A few counts support this clonotype. This rearrangement joins TRBV25-1 to TRBJ2-7, with 7 bases aligning to TRBD1. This CDR3 region has 12 residues. Germline-derived CDR1 and CDR2 are MGHDK and SYGVNS. J lost 4 bases, V lost 10 bases, and 7 bases had no gene match. The CDR3 is CAKHGTVYEQYV. CDR3 DNA: TGTGCCAAACACGGGACAGTATACGAGCAGTACGTC.

The J gene is TRBJ2-1, the V gene TRBV28; 7 bases line up with TRBD2. The CDR3 covers 13 residues. The ends lost 4 bases at V and 10 bases at J; junction bases unmatched: 7. CDR1 and CDR2 from the germline V gene are MDHEN and SYDVKM. The CDR3, as DNA: TGTGCCAGCAGTTCTCAAGCGGGAATCGAGCAGTTCTTC. Its translation is CASSSQAGIEQFF.

This clonotype was seen more than once but under ten times. The rearrangement links TRBV25-1 to TRBJ2-1; 13 bases are shared with TRBD2. Germline CDR1 MGHDK, CDR2 SYGVNS. The CDR3 is 20 residues long. V gave up 1 base and J gave up 8 bases; unmatched junction bases: 17. The CDR3 loop reads CASSEFFPQGTSGAGHEQFF. The CDR3 coding sequence is TGTGCCAGCAGTGAATTCTTCCCCCAGGGGACTAGCGGGGCGGGGCATGAGCAGTTCTTC.

The V gene is TRBV9, the J gene TRBJ1-4; the D gene is possibly TRBD1 (6 bases). Trimming took 5 bases from V and 12 from J, leaving 20 bases between them. The CDR3 sequence is 14 residues long. Germline V gene data show CDR1 as SGDLS and CDR2 as YYNGEE. CDR3 protein: CASRAWGAYEELFF. As DNA, the CDR3 is TGTGCCAGCAGAGCATGGGGGGCTTATGAGGAACTGTTTTTT. Using reference TRBV9 and TRBJ1-4 for the parts outside the CDR3, the full variable domain is DSGVTQTPKHLITATGQRVTLRCSPRSGDLSVYWYQQSLDQGLQFLIQYYNGEERAKGNILERFSAQQFPDLHSELNLSSLELGDSALYFCASRAWGAYEELFFGSGTQLSVL.

The rearrangement uses TRBV6-5 and TRBJ2-3; 11 bases are a match to TRBD2. CDR3 size: 18 residues. Germline values: CDR1 MNHEY, CDR2 SVGAGI. V shed 1 base and J 4 bases; nucleotides not matched to a gene: 10. The CDR3 region has the DNA TGTGCCAGCAGTTACTTCCCAACCGGGACTAGCGGCTCAGATACGCAGTATTTT. Protein product: CASSYFPTGTSGSDTQYF.

This clonotype was found many times. The J gene is TRBJ1-3, the V gene TRBV29-1; unclear D gene. V was cut by 5 bases and J by 0 bases, with 8 bases left in between. The germline V gene has CDR1 SQVTM and CDR2 ANQGSEA. The CDR3 sequence is 13 residues long. CDR3 bases: TGCAGCGTTCAGACCCACTCTGGAAACACCATATATTTT. Its translation is CSVQTHSGNTIYF. The full variable domain, rest sourced from reference TRBV29-1 and TRBJ1-3, is SAVISQKPSRDICQRGTSLTIQCQVDSQVTMMFWYRQQPGQSLTLIATANQGSEATYESGFVIDKFPISRPNLTFSTLTVSNMSPEDSSIYLCSVQTHSGNTIYFGEGSWLTVV.

This clonotype was seen a handful of times. The chain links TRBV12-3 or TRBV12-4 to TRBJ1-2, with 8 bases identical to TRBD1. This CDR3 comprises 14 residues. Unmatched junction bases numbered 7, after V lost 6 bases and J lost 4 bases. The CDR3 DNA is TGTGCCAGCAGCCACGGACAGGGAAGCTATGGCTACACCTTC. Translating gives CASSHGQGSYGYTF.